The 24 T cell receptor beta chains below come from one sample, sequenced in a study of blood T cell repertoires in COVID-19. TCRdb's table, derived via immunoSEQ multiplex PCR, lists solely in-frame clones and lacks some. The sample has around 290,000 clones; about 89% are singletons. The sequencing input was PBMCs or T cells enriched from blood (not recorded which). These receptors all stem from a woman between 40 and 55 years old who had recovered from COVID-19.

The chain combines TRBV5-1 with TRBJ2-1; D is perhaps TRBD2 (5 bases). The CDR3 consists of 15 residues. Trimming left V 0 bases short and J 9 bases short, with 16 bases between. Germline CDR1 and CDR2: SGHRS and YFSETQ. This CDR3 is CASSLDLSRVSEQFF. CDR3 DNA: TGCGCCAGCAGCTTGGATTTGTCGAGGGTCAGTGAGCAGTTCTTC.

The chain joins TRBV6-2 or TRBV6-3 to TRBJ1-2; TRBD1 agrees at 8 bases. CDR3 size: 13 residues. V lost 5 bases to trimming and J lost 5 bases; unmatched junction nucleotides: 4. CDR1 is MNHEY, CDR2 SVGEGT, per germline. The CDR3 DNA reads as TGTGCCAGCAGTCAGGGACAGGAGTATGGCTACACCTTC. Amino acid sequence: CASSQGQEYGYTF.

This rearrangement joins TRBV5-1 to TRBJ1-2; 9 bases match TRBD1. The V gene end was trimmed by 4 bases and the J gene end by 3 bases; junction bases not matched to a gene: 7. Per the germline V gene, CDR1 is SGHRS and CDR2 is YFSETQ. This CDR3 has 15 residues. This chain's CDR3 is CASSLDRGYDYGYTF. CDR3 coding DNA: TGCGCCAGCAGCCTGGACAGGGGATACGACTATGGCTACACCTTC. Combining the CDR3 with reference TRBV5-1 and TRBJ1-2 gives the whole variable domain KAGVTQTPRYLIKTRGQQVTLSCSPISGHRSVSWYQQTPGQGLQFLFEYFSETQRNKGNFPGRFSGRQFSNSRSEMNVSTLELGDSALYLCASSLDRGYDYGYTFGSGTRLTVV.

The rearrangement uses TRBV6-5 and TRBJ1-5; a weak D match, TRBD1 (5 bases). V was clipped by 6 bases and J by 4 bases, with 16 bases between them. Germline V gene lookup returns CDR1 MNHEY and CDR2 SVGAGI. There are 15 residues in the CDR3. Written as DNA, the CDR3 is TGTGCCAGCAGCCCAGCAGGGTTTGGGAATCAGCCCCAGCATTTT. It specifies CASSPAGFGNQPQHF.

The chain employs TRBV9 and TRBJ2-2, with 9 bases matching TRBD2. Germline CDR1 is SGDLS and CDR2 is YYNGEE. The length of the CDR3 is 15 residues. The V and J ends lost 0 bases and 13 bases, in that order; junction bases with no gene match: 10. CDR3 protein: CASSVVAREGQGLFF. DNA for the CDR3: TGTGCCAGCAGCGTAGTCGCGCGGGAGGGCCAAGGGCTGTTTTTT.

This chain connects TRBV30 to TRBJ1-2, with TRBD1 as a possible D gene (5 bases). V was trimmed by 4 bases and J by 4 bases, leaving 13 bases between them. CDR3 length: 13 amino acids. The V gene's germline CDR1 is GTSNPN and CDR2 SVGIG (reference sequence). CDR3 bases: TGTGCCTGGATGAGTAAACAGGTCTATGGCTACACCTTC. It is translated as CAWMSKQVYGYTF.

This chain joins TRBV11-1 and TRBJ1-3; D call uncertain. CDR3 length equals 15 residues. The V end was cut by 5 bases, the J end by 4 bases, with 15 bases between. Germline CDR1 is SGHAT and CDR2 is FQDESV (reference sequence). CDR3 region: CASSMPRGSGNTIYF. The CDR3 DNA is TGTGCCAGCAGCATGCCGAGAGGTTCGGGAAACACCATATATTTT. The whole variable domain, filled in from reference TRBV11-1 and TRBJ1-3, reads EAEVAQSPRYKITEKSQAVAFWCDPISGHATLYWYRQILGQGPELLVQFQDESVVDDSQLPKDRFSAERLKGVDSTLKIQPAELGDSAMYLCASSMPRGSGNTIYFGEGSWLTVV.

The chain joins TRBV7-2 to TRBJ2-7, with D perhaps TRBD2 (7 bases). The germline V gene encodes CDR1 SGHTA and CDR2 FQGNSA. The CDR3 is 17 residues long. V dropped 4 bases and J dropped 2 bases, with 21 bases sitting between them. The CDR3, as DNA: TGTGCCAGCAGCTCAGGACCCCTAACGGGGGGCCCCTACGAGCAGTACTTC. Its protein is CASSSGPLTGGPYEQYF.

This sequence joins TRBV28 and TRBJ1-2; TRBD1 agrees at 7 bases. Germline-derived CDR1 and CDR2 are MDHEN and SYDVKM. V was pared by 6 bases and J by 2 bases, with 6 bases of the junction left unmatched. The CDR3 contains 14 residues. In nucleotides, the CDR3 is TGTGCCAGCAGCCATGGACAGGCCAACTATGGCTACACCTTC. It is translated as CASSHGQANYGYTF.

The chain recombines TRBV12-3 or TRBV12-4 with TRBJ1-2; 7 bases fit TRBD1. The CDR3 is made up of 13 amino acids. J gave up 8 bases and V 6 bases, and 9 bases lay outside the gene matches. The DNA for the CDR3 is TGTGCCAGCAGCCCACCCGGGACAGACGGCTACACCTTC. Translated: CASSPPGTDGYTF.

This clone was counted a few times. The chain carries TRBV6-2 or TRBV6-3 and TRBJ2-1, with a weak D call TRBD2 (5 bases). CDR1 MNHEY and CDR2 SVGEGT come from the germline V gene. The CDR3 consists of 16 residues. The V and J ends lost 0 bases and 8 bases respectively, with 17 bases between them. In DNA, the CDR3 is TGTGCCAGCAGTTACTCCCGGACTGAAATGGTCGATGAGCAGTTCTTC. It is translated as CASSYSRTEMVDEQFF.

V gene TRBV24-1 combines with J gene TRBJ2-1; the D gene is possibly TRBD2 (5 bases). The germline gives CDR1 KGHDR, CDR2 SFDVKD. The V end lost 3 bases, the J end lost 0 bases, and 11 bases lay between the germline ends. The CDR3 has 16 amino acids. The chain's CDR3 is CATSDRSESSYNEQFF. CDR3 nucleotides: TGTGCCACCAGTGATCGTAGCGAGAGCTCCTACAATGAGCAGTTCTTC.

The sample holds one count of this clone. The chain uses TRBV5-1 and TRBJ1-4; 9 nucleotides match TRBD1. The CDR3 is made up of 15 amino acids. Germline CDR1 reads SGHRS; CDR2 reads YFSETQ. J lost 6 bases, V lost 4 bases, and 7 bases had no gene match. The CDR3 region has the DNA TGCGCCAGCAGCGGGACAGGGCGCAATCATGAAAAACTGTTTTTT. Residues: CASSGTGRNHEKLFF.

This chain connects TRBV15 to TRBJ1-5; no firm D call. V lost 0 bases and J lost 5, with 11 bases in between. CDR1 is LNHNV and CDR2 is YYDKDF in the germline V gene (reference sequence). This CDR3 comprises 15 residues. CDR3 in amino acids: CATSRDRYGDQPQHF. The CDR3 DNA is TGTGCCACCAGCAGAGATCGGTACGGTGATCAGCCCCAGCATTTT.

The gene calls are TRBV12-5 and TRBJ1-3, with D unclear. V dropped 0 bases and J dropped 0 bases, with 6 bases sitting between them. This CDR3 contains 15 residues. Germline CDR1 reads LGHNT; CDR2 reads FRNRAP. The CDR3 loop reads CASGLVSVSGNTIYF. CDR3 bases: TGTGCTAGTGGTTTGGTGAGCGTCTCTGGAAACACCATATATTTT. The full variable domain, with the rest looked up from reference TRBV12-5 and TRBJ1-3, is DARVTQTPRHKVTEMGQEVTMRCQPILGHNTVFWYRQTMMQGLELLAYFRNRAPLDDSGMPKDRFSAEMPDATLATLKIQPSEPRDSAVYFCASGLVSVSGNTIYFGEGSWLTVV.

The genes are TRBV27 and TRBJ2-1; TRBD2 matches at 8 bases. CDR1 is MNHEY and CDR2 is SMNVEV in the germline V gene (reference sequence). After removal of 8 bases from V and 2 bases from J, the junction contained 11 bases not matched to a gene. There are 16 residues in the CDR3. The CDR3 coding sequence is TGTGCCAGCCGTTCATTGACTAGCGTTCCCTACAATGAGCAGTTCTTC. This encodes CASRSLTSVPYNEQFF.

The rearrangement joins TRBV5-4 to TRBJ2-5; 7 nucleotides line up with TRBD2. After removal of 0 bases from V and 5 bases from J, the junction contained 10 bases not matched to a gene. Germline lookup yields CDR1 SGHNT and CDR2 YYREEE (reference sequence). The CDR3 sequence is 16 residues long. This CDR3 is CASSLGDPRGVETQYF. The CDR3 DNA sequence: TGTGCCAGCAGCTTGGGTGACCCTCGGGGGGTGGAGACCCAGTACTTC.

The chain couples TRBV6-5 to TRBJ2-5; 11 bases map to TRBD1. The CDR3 length is 15 residues. Germline CDR1 and CDR2: MNHEY and SVGAGI. After removal of 6 bases from V and 4 bases from J, the junction contained 7 bases not matched to a gene. The CDR3 nucleotides are TGTGCCAGCAGACTGGACAGGGGGCTCCCAGAGACCCAGTACTTC. Its protein product is CASRLDRGLPETQYF.

The chain carries TRBV24-1 and TRBJ1-5; 8 bases are shared with TRBD1. V trimming: 3 bases; J trimming: 7 bases; junction bases outside the gene matches: 7. Germline-derived CDR1 and CDR2 are KGHDR and SFDVKD. This CDR3 region has 15 residues. This CDR3 reads CATSDPGQGGQPQHF. As DNA, the CDR3 is TGTGCCACCAGTGATCCAGGACAGGGTGGACAGCCCCAGCATTTT.

The chain has TRBV19 and TRBJ2-3; TRBD1 might be the D (5 bases). The CDR3 length is 15 residues. Germline assignment: CDR1 LNHDA and CDR2 SQIVND (reference sequence). V shed 3 bases and J shed 1 base, with 11 bases lying between them. The CDR3 DNA follows: TGTGCCAGTAGTATGGGCCAGGGTGGCACAGATACGCAGTATTTT. Translation: CASSMGQGGTDTQYF.

The V gene is TRBV6-5, the J gene TRBJ1-6; 7 nucleotides line up with TRBD1. The germline V gene encodes CDR1 MNHEY and CDR2 SVGAGI. The CDR3 runs to 15 residues. The ends lost 0 bases at V and 7 bases at J; junction bases unmatched: 3. DNA for the CDR3: TGTGCCAGCAGTTACTCTCTCAGGGGGAATTCACCCCTCCACTTT. This gives the protein CASSYSLRGNSPLHF.

J is TRBJ1-1 and V is TRBV2; D is unclear. The CDR3 sequence is 13 residues long. V shed 7 bases and J shed 0 bases, with 9 bases lying between them. CDR1 SNHLY and CDR2 FYNNEI come from the germline V gene. Written as DNA, the CDR3 is TGTGCCAGCAACGGACTCTTGAACACTGAAGCTTTCTTT. It yields the protein CASNGLLNTEAFF.

The rearrangement links TRBV5-8 to TRBJ2-2; 8 bases are a match to TRBD2. The trim removed 5 bases at V and 1 base at J, leaving 4 bases unmatched. This CDR3 has 15 amino acids. Germline V gene lookup returns CDR1 SGHTS and CDR2 YDEGEE. The chain's CDR3 is CASRLAGLNTGELFF. CDR3 bases: TGTGCCAGCAGGCTAGCGGGCCTGAACACCGGGGAGCTGTTTTTT.

This chain joins TRBV7-6 and TRBJ2-7, with 10 bases fitting TRBD1. CDR1 is SGHVS and CDR2 is FNYEAQ in the germline V gene. CDR3 length: 14 amino acids. With 5 bases clipped from V and 6 bases from J, the junction kept 7 bases outside the gene matches. CDR3 sequence reads: CASSPRTGGSEQYF. In DNA, the CDR3 is TGTGCCAGCAGCCCGCGGACAGGGGGTAGCGAGCAGTACTTC.